This paragraph reports one TCR beta chain. The assay was immunoSEQ multiplex PCR, and TCRdb's table has in-frame clones only and misses some. The data show 80,000 to 130,000 clones, with 90% to 95% seen just once and over 0.7% held by the top ten. The data belong to a study of T cell changes during pregnancy in multiple sclerosis. The CDR3 is made up of 15 amino acids. V was shortened by 0 bases and J by 2 bases, with 10 bases between the two germline ends. CDR1 and CDR2 from the germline V gene are SGHRS and YFSETQ. The J gene is TRBJ2-3, the V gene TRBV5-1; D ambiguous. The source was peripheral blood, collected before pregnancy. This sequence originates from a female donor with multiple sclerosis, enrolled in a pregnancy study. The DNA of the CDR3 is TGCGCCAGCAGCTTGGGAGGTTTACTCACAGATACGCAGTATTTT. It encodes CASSLGGLLTDTQYF.